This TCR beta chain came from a study of human T cells and chemical hapten exposure. Germline lookup yields CDR1 DFQATT and CDR2 SNEGSKA (reference sequence). The CDR3 consists of 14 residues. V was shortened by 3 bases and J by 1 base, with 13 bases between the two germline ends. TCRdb redid the calling of the RACE reads with MiXCR, one entry per CDR3 protein. This sample carries about 110,000 distinct CDR3 sequences, approximately 10% of them seen once, and the ten largest clones take around 3.6%. Only a few counts were recorded for this clonotype. Time point of the sample: patch test 1, 2 weeks after DPC sensitization. Regarding treatment: therapeutic diphenylcyclopropenone sensitization with weekly scalp DPC.

This rearrangement joins TRBV20-1 to TRBJ2-7; D is perhaps TRBD1 or TRBD2 (5 bases each). The sample was whole blood, taken in connection with sensitization to the hapten diphenylcyclopropenone (DPC). This sequence originates from a middle-aged woman with alopecia areata. Some clones in this sample may be carry-over from other donors' samples. The CDR3 coding sequence is TGCAGTGCTAGGCCCGTGGGACGGTCCTACGAGCAGTACTTC. It translates to CSARPVGRSYEQYF.